The sequence of this TCR beta chain was determined in a study of blood T cell repertoires in COVID-19. Whole-study context: Samples taken during acute and convalescent COVID-19 were collected in the United States, Italy and Spain. From T cells, B-cell-depleted T cells, or PBMCs came the material, which was cDNA or gDNA.

Authors' analysis steps: By means of reference gene primer amplification, nucleated cell counts were estimated. Generated by immunoSEQ multiplex PCR, the TCRdb table keeps only in-frame clones and is missing some. V and J calls and clone size follow that table, whereas D and trimming were derived from the DNA. This sample carries 180,000 or so clones, over 65% of them seen once, and the ten largest clones take roughly 20%. Germline lookup yields CDR1 MNHEY and CDR2 SVGEGT. This CDR3 spans 16 amino acids. Unmatched junction bases numbered 10, after V lost 6 bases and J lost 1 base. This chain joins TRBV6-2 or TRBV6-3 and TRBJ2-7; TRBD1 aligns across 9 bases. Input material: peripheral blood. The TCR sequence derives from a person aged 65-85 years with COVID-19, enrolled during active disease. CDR3 DNA sequence: TGTGCCAGCAGCCCTACCGGGACAGGGTCTTCCTACGAGCAGTACTTC. This codes for CASSPTGTGSSYEQYF.